Listed below are T cell receptor beta chains from one sample, sequenced in a study of beta chain features in type 1 diabetes. Profiled with immunoSEQ multiplex PCR; TCRdb holds only in-frame clones, not every one. The top ten clones hold approximately 0.035% of a sample with 200,000 to 250,000 clones, over 7.5% of them seen once. Specimen: naive CD4+ T cells from blood. These receptors were collected from a woman younger than 30 in good health. The CDR3 runs from the conserved cysteine through the conserved F or W. D genes are given only for firm matches. Clone sizes are given selectively: once, few, many, or a class where the clone is expanded.

cdr3_nt cdr3_aa j_call v_call d_call clone_size
TGTGCCAGCAGTGACGCCAGGGTAGGAAGAAACACCATATATTTT CASSDARVGRNTIYF TRBJ1-3 TRBV2 . .
TGCAGCGTTGAAGCCAGTACGAGGCTAGCGGGAGTCCATGAGCAGTTCTTC CSVEASTRLAGVHEQFF TRBJ2-1 TRBV29-1 TRBD2 .
TGTGCCTGGCGCTCAGCACTAGCGGGGGTTGGCAAAAACATTCAGTACTTC CAWRSALAGVGKNIQYF TRBJ2-4 TRBV30 TRBD2 .
TGTGCCAGCAGTGATCGACAGTTGTACAATGAGCAGTTCTTC CASSDRQLYNEQFF TRBJ2-1 TRBV2 . few
TGTGCCAGCAGTTTATCTCCGGGACAGGGGGCTCGGGGAGAGCAGTACTTC CASSLSPGQGARGEQYF TRBJ2-7 TRBV27 TRBD1 once
TGTGCCAGCAGTTACTTGACAGGGTTCGTAGGGTATGGCTACACCTTC CASSYLTGFVGYGYTF TRBJ1-2 TRBV6-5 TRBD1 few
TGTGCCAGCAGTGAAGCTGGACTAGCGGGTGAGCAGTTCTTC CASSEAGLAGEQFF TRBJ2-1 TRBV2 TRBD2 .
TGCAGCGTTCGGATAAGCGGGACGGATAGCAATCAGCCCCAGCATTTT CSVRISGTDSNQPQHF TRBJ1-5 TRBV29-1 . few
TGTGCCAGCTCAATCTTGGCAGGGTCTGGGGCCAACGTCCTGACTTTC CASSILAGSGANVLTF TRBJ2-6 TRBV18 . many
TGTGCAGGCCGGGGGCGGGGGCAACGTAAACGTGAGCAGTTCTTC CAGRGRGQRKREQFF TRBJ2-1 TRBV12-2 . .
TGTGCCAGCAGCGCCGGGACAGGGAGGTCTTCACCAACTAATGAAAAACTGTTTTTT CASSAGTGRSSPTNEKLFF TRBJ1-4 TRBV13 TRBD1 .
TGCGCCAGCAGCTTAAGACCTGACAGTTACGAGCAGTACTTC CASSLRPDSYEQYF TRBJ2-7 TRBV5-1 . .
TGTGCCAGCTCACCGAGCCGGGACAGCTACGAGCAGTACTTC CASSPSRDSYEQYF TRBJ2-7 TRBV18 TRBD1 few
TGTGCCAGCAGCTTAGTTGGACTAAACATTCAGTACTTC CASSLVGLNIQYF TRBJ2-4 TRBV7-9 . .
TGTGCCAGCAGCTTACTGGGACAGGGTGTTTCAGGGGCCAACGTCCTGACTTTC CASSLLGQGVSGANVLTF TRBJ2-6 TRBV7-2 TRBD1 few
TGTGCCAGCAGCTTAGCGGTTGGCGCACGGGGGACAGATACGCAGTATTTT CASSLAVGARGTDTQYF TRBJ2-3 TRBV7-9 . .
TGTGCCAGCAGCTTCCAGGGGGGAGCAACTAATGAAAAACTGTTTTTT CASSFQGGATNEKLFF TRBJ1-4 TRBV7-2 TRBD1 few
TGTGCCAGCAGCTTGGCGGGAGGGCCCTCCTACAATGAGCAGTTCTTC CASSLAGGPSYNEQFF TRBJ2-1 TRBV5-4 TRBD2 .
TGTGCCTGGAGTGCCCTTGTCGGGCCAGGGAGGAATGGCTACACCTTC CAWSALVGPGRNGYTF TRBJ1-2 TRBV30 . few
TGCGCCAGCAGCACAGGGACGGGAACTAATGAAAAACTGTTTTTT CASSTGTGTNEKLFF TRBJ1-4 TRBV5-1 . .